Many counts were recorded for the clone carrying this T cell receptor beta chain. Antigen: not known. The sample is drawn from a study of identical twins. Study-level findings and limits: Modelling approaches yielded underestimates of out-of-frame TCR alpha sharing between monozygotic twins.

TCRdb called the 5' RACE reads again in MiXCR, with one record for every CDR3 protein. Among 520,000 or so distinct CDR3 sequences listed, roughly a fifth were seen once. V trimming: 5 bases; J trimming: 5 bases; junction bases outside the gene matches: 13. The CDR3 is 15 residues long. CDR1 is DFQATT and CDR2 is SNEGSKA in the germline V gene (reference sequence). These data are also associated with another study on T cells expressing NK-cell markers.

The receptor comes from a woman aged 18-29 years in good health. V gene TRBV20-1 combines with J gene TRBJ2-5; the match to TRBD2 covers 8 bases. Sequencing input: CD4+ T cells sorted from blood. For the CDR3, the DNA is TGCAGTGCTGGGGACCCGGGACTAGTTGGTGAGACCCAGTACTTC. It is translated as CSAGDPGLVGETQYF.